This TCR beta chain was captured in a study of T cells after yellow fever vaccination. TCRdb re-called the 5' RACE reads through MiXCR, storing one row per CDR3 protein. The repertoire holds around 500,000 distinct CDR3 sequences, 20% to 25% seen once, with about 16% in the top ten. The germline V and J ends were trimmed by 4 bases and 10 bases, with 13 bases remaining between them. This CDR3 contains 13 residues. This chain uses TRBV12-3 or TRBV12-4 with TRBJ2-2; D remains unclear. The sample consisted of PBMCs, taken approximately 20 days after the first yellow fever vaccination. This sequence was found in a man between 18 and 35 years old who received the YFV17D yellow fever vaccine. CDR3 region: CASSWVFHEELFF. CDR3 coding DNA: TGTGCCAGCAGTTGGGTCTTCCACGAGGAGCTGTTTTTT.